The 3 T cell receptor beta chains below were found in one sample sequenced in a study of OX40 agonist ivuxolimab in advanced cancers. Assay used: immunoSEQ multiplex PCR; TCRdb lists only in-frame clones, some missing. This sample carries approximately 58,000 clones, more than 85% of them seen once, and the ten largest clones take about 0.73%. Sequencing used CD4+ or CD8+ T cells sorted from blood, obtained in a trial of the OX40 agonist ivuxolimab. The receptor set was obtained from an adult with an advanced solid tumor such as melanoma, head and neck, liver or kidney cancer.

This clone was found once. J is TRBJ2-3 and V is TRBV7-9; D remains ambiguous. V shed 2 bases and J shed 6 bases, with 3 bases lying between them. From germline, CDR1 is SEHNR and CDR2 FQNEAQ (reference sequence). This CDR3 spans 11 amino acids. The CDR3 sequence: CASSLRDTQYF. Written as DNA, the CDR3 is TGTGCCAGCAGCTTAAGGGATACGCAGTATTTT.

With respect to this clone: Sequence at one end of the junction differs from germline and may be a read error. The chain recombines TRBV7-7 with TRBJ2-7, with TRBD1 matching over 9 bases. Germline CDR1 and CDR2: SSHAT and FNYEAQ (reference sequence). The CDR3 totals 15 residues. This CDR3 reads CASSLGTGSGYEQYF. CDR3 nucleotide sequence: TGTGCTAGCAGCTTAGGGACAGGGTCTGGCTACGAGCAGTACTTC.

The chain uses TRBV6-5 and TRBJ1-5, with D tentatively TRBD1 (6 bases). Trimming shortened V by 6 bases and J by 7 bases, and 13 bases separated the two germline ends. CDR3 length: 13 residues. In germline, CDR1 is MNHEY, CDR2 SVGAGI. CDR3 in DNA: TGTGCCAGCAGCCCAAACAGGGACCAGCCCCAGCATTTT. Translating gives CASSPNRDQPQHF.